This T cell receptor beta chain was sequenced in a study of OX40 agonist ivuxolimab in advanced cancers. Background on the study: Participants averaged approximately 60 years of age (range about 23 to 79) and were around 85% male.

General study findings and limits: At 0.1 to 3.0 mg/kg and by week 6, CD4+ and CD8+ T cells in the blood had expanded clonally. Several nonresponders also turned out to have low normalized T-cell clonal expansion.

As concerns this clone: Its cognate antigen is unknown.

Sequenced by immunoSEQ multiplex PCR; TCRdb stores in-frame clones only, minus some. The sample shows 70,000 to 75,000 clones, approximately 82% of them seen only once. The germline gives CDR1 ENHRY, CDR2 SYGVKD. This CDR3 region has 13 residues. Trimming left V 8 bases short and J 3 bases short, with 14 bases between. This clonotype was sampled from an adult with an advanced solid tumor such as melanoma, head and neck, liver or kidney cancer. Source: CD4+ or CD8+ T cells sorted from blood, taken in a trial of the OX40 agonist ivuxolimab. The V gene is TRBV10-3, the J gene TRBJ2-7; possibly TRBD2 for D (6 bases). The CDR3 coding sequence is TGTGCCATCCCATCGCGGGGCCGCTACGAGCAGTACTTC. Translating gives CAIPSRGRYEQYF.